This record concerns one T cell receptor beta chain sequence. Its antigen is unknown. Patients had blood sampled at baseline and again on cycle 4 day 1 and cycle 7 day 1. Libraries were prepared by immunoSEQ multiplex PCR; TCRdb keeps only in-frame clonotypes and omits some of them. The profile covers 70,000 to 95,000 clones, with 84% appearing a single time and roughly 1.8% taken by the ten largest. The entry originates in a study of OX40 agonist ivuxolimab in advanced cancers. Study-level information: Given to patients was ivuxolimab, an agonistic anti-OX40 (CD134) antibody. General study findings and limits: At 0.1 to 3.0 mg/kg, clonal expansion of CD4+ and CD8+ blood T cells had occurred by week 6.

The germline V gene has CDR1 SGDLS and CDR2 YYNGEE. V gave up 2 bases and J gave up 8 bases, with 13 bases separating them. The CDR3 consists of 14 residues. The chain joins TRBV9 to TRBJ1-4; D might be TRBD1 (6 bases). Sequenced material: CD4+ or CD8+ T cells sorted from blood, taken in a trial of the OX40 agonist ivuxolimab. The receptor's source is an adult with an advanced solid tumor such as melanoma, head and neck, liver or kidney cancer. CDR3 nucleotide sequence: TGTGCCAGCAGCGTCACAGGGAGGGACGAAAAACTGTTTTTT. Its protein is CASSVTGRDEKLFF. The entire variable domain, with the rest obtained from reference TRBV9 and TRBJ1-4, is as follows: DSGVTQTPKHLITATGQRVTLRCSPRSGDLSVYWYQQSLDQGLQFLIQYYNGEERAKGNILERFSAQQFPDLHSELNLSSLELGDSALYFCASSVTGRDEKLFFGSGTQLSVL.